The next 27 T cell receptor beta chains were all read from a single sample in a study of CD8 T cells in Susac syndrome. Random hexamers were used to reverse transcribe an amount of about 0.45 to 1 ug RNA. TCRdb processed the immunoSEQ multiplex PCR reads anew with MiXCR; each CDR3 protein has one entry. The table shows about 120,000 distinct CDR3 sequences, with approximately 91% occurring only once. The sequencing input was CD4+ T cells from PBMCs. The receptors shown here come from a human donor in good health.

The CDR3 DNA reads as TGCAGTCAGGGGGTTGGCGACGAGCAGTACTTC. Translating it yields CSQGVGDEQYF. The rearrangement links TRBV29-1 to TRBJ2-7; 7 bases map to TRBD1. Looked up from germline, CDR1 is SQVTM and CDR2 is ANQGSEA. The length of the CDR3 is 11 residues.

A single count supports this clonotype. This sequence joins TRBV19 and TRBJ2-5, with 7 bases aligning to TRBD2. The CDR3 runs 18 residues. J was trimmed by 4 bases and V by 7 bases; bases with no gene match: 21. Germline V lookup: CDR1 LNHDA, CDR2 SQIVND (reference sequence). The CDR3 protein is CASTNRDPPSGGRETQYF. Here the CDR3 DNA reads TGTGCCAGTACCAATAGGGATCCTCCTAGCGGCGGGAGAGAGACCCAGTACTTC.

This clonotype showed up just once. Here the CDR3 reads CSARDKRWGRPDGYTF. DNA for the CDR3: TGCAGTGCTAGAGATAAAAGATGGGGGAGGCCCGATGGCTACACCTTC. The chain employs TRBV20-1 and TRBJ1-2; maybe TRBD1 (5 bases). Trimming shortened V by 0 bases and J by 6 bases, and 20 bases separated the two germline ends. Germline CDR1 and CDR2: DFQATT and SNEGSKA (reference sequence). The CDR3 contains 16 residues.

The chain recombines TRBV6-6 with TRBJ2-4; 16 bases are shared with TRBD2. Germline CDR1 and CDR2: MNHNY and SVGAGI (reference sequence). This CDR3 is 16 amino acids long. With 5 bases clipped from V and 14 bases from J, the junction kept 12 bases outside the gene matches. The CDR3 is CASSHPGLAGGPRKYF. CDR3 DNA sequence: TGTGCCAGCAGTCACCCGGGACTAGCGGGGGGGCCGAGGAAGTACTTC.

DNA of the CDR3: TGTGCCTGGAGTGTCGGGGCGGGGTCCCAAGAGACCCAGTACTTC. Its translation: CAWSVGAGSQETQYF. The chain employs TRBV30 and TRBJ2-5; the D gene is possibly TRBD2 (6 bases). Germline V lookup: CDR1 GTSNPN, CDR2 SVGIG (reference sequence). V was pared by 0 bases and J by 1 base, with 12 bases between. The CDR3 extends over 15 amino acids.

For this clonotype: The junction does not match germline at one end; this may be a read error. J is TRBJ1-2 and V is TRBV5-1; a weak D match, TRBD1 (5 bases). The CDR3 has 12 amino acids. Germline CDR1 is SGHRS and CDR2 is YFSETQ. The CDR3 DNA reads as TGCGCCAGCAGCGGGACGGGCCTCGAAATTGCGTTC. It specifies CASSGTGLEIAF.

J is TRBJ1-1 and V is TRBV10-3, with a tentative D call TRBD1 (6 bases). The CDR3 has 14 amino acids. Germline values: CDR1 ENHRY, CDR2 SYGVKD. Trimming cost V 5 bases and J 4 bases, with 14 bases left between them. This chain's CDR3 is CAISRKGGATEAFF. DNA of the CDR3: TGTGCCATCAGTAGGAAAGGGGGGGCCACTGAAGCTTTCTTT.

The chain employs TRBV4-3 and TRBJ2-7, with 10 bases lining up with TRBD2. After removal of 0 bases from V and 4 bases from J, the junction contained 9 bases not matched to a gene. CDR1 is LGHNA and CDR2 is YSLEER in the germline V gene. The CDR3 has 17 residues. CDR3 sequence (DNA): TGCGCCAGCAGCCAAGAGGGCGCGGCTAGCGGGAGATACGAGCAGTACTTC. It yields the protein CASSQEGAASGRYEQYF.

The rearrangement uses TRBV7-2 and TRBJ2-7; D uncertain. The CDR3 has 13 amino acids. Trimming stripped 5 bases from V and 1 base from J, with 9 bases between. Looked up from germline, CDR1 is SGHTA and CDR2 is FQGNSA. The CDR3 nucleotides read TGTGCCAGCAGCGCCCCAACTTCCTACGAGCAGTACTTC. Amino acids: CASSAPTSYEQYF.

CDR3 coding DNA: TGTGCCAGCAGTTACTTACAGACGAACACCGGGGAGCTGTTTTTT. Protein product: CASSYLQTNTGELFF. The chain is built from TRBV6-5 and TRBJ2-2; D is undetermined. The CDR3 is 15 residues long. V was clipped by 1 base and J by 0 bases, with 6 bases between them. Germline lookup yields CDR1 MNHEY and CDR2 SVGAGI.

The chain links TRBV27 to TRBJ1-6; a weak D match, TRBD1 (5 bases). This CDR3 has 15 amino acids. Germline V gene data show CDR1 as MNHEY and CDR2 as SMNVEV (reference sequence). V lost 5 bases and J 6 bases, leaving 14 bases between the germline ends. This chain's CDR3 is CASSLGRGFNSPLHF. The CDR3 nucleotides are TGTGCCAGCAGTCTCGGGAGGGGTTTTAATTCACCCCTCCACTTT.

This rearrangement joins TRBV7-2 to TRBJ2-7; D call uncertain. The length of the CDR3 is 12 residues. Trimming took 5 bases from V and 9 from J, leaving 14 bases between them. Germline V gene data show CDR1 as SGHTA and CDR2 as FQGNSA. The CDR3 loop reads CASSPDRNRQYF. CDR3 DNA sequence: TGTGCCAGCAGCCCCGACCGCAACAGGCAGTACTTC.

A note on this clonotype: This CDR3 is missing its conserved last phenylalanine or tryptophan, likely due to a read error. This chain links TRBV14 with TRBJ1-2; D gene uncertain. V was clipped by 4 bases and J by 0 bases, with 12 bases between them. From germline, CDR1 is SGHDN and CDR2 FVKESK. The CDR3 covers 15 residues. CDR3 sequence reads: CASSRITEANYGYTS. CDR3 sequence (DNA): TGTGCCAGCAGCCGGATCACGGAAGCTAACTATGGCTACACCTCC.

The V call is TRBV5-1, the J call TRBJ1-1; D unclear. Trimming shortened V by 0 bases and J by 3 bases, and 9 bases separated the two germline ends. Germline CDR1 SGHRS, CDR2 YFSETQ. The CDR3 extends over 14 amino acids. CDR3 sequence reads: CASSLVRVDTEAFF. CDR3 nucleotides: TGCGCCAGCAGCTTGGTAAGGGTTGACACTGAAGCTTTCTTT.

This clonotype appeared once. The V gene is TRBV20-1, the J gene TRBJ2-7; no clear D. The CDR3 is 12 residues long. V was pared by 3 bases and J by 0 bases, with 6 bases between. Germline V lookup: CDR1 DFQATT, CDR2 SNEGSKA (reference sequence). The DNA of the CDR3 is TGCAGTGCTAGGTCAGACTCCTACGAGCAGTACTTC. Its protein product is CSARSDSYEQYF.

This clonotype was detected a few times. V usage is TRBV7-6 and J usage is TRBJ2-7; a weak D match, TRBD1 (7 bases). The CDR3 totals 15 residues. The germline V gene encodes CDR1 SGHVS and CDR2 FNYEAQ. Trimming cost V 1 base and J 1 base, with 11 bases left between them. The CDR3 bases are TGTGCCAGCAGCTTAGAAGCAGGGGGGTCCTACGAGCAGTACTTC. Translation: CASSLEAGGSYEQYF.

V and J are TRBV11-3 and TRBJ1-1; no definite D call. The CDR3 consists of 13 residues. CDR1 is SGHNT and CDR2 is YENEEA in the germline V gene. V lost 5 bases to trimming and J lost 4 bases, with 11 bases between them. CDR3 region: CASSTTASTEAFF. The CDR3 nucleotides are TGTGCCAGCAGCACCACGGCGTCCACTGAAGCTTTCTTT.

The CDR3 loop reads CASSYSPSGSYNEQFF. In nucleotides, the CDR3 is TGTGCCAGCAGTTACTCCCCTAGCGGCTCCTACAATGAGCAGTTCTTC. The rearrangement uses TRBV6-2 or TRBV6-3 and TRBJ2-1; 7 bases map to TRBD2. CDR1 and CDR2 from the germline V gene are MNHEY and SVGEGT. J was trimmed by 0 bases and V by 0 bases; bases with no gene match: 2. The CDR3 loop spans 16 amino acids.

The chain links TRBV7-9 to TRBJ2-7; tentatively, D is TRBD1 (6 bases). Looked up from germline, CDR1 is SEHNR and CDR2 is FQNEAQ (reference sequence). Trimming cost V 3 bases and J 5 bases, with 17 bases left between them. The CDR3 has 15 amino acids. In nucleotides, the CDR3 is TGTGCCAGCAGCTTCGAGATAGGCAGGGGACACGAGCAGTACTTC. As protein: CASSFEIGRGHEQYF.

V usage is TRBV4-3 and J usage is TRBJ1-1; tentatively, D is TRBD1 (5 bases). V lost 0 bases to trimming and J lost 8 bases, with 10 bases between them. Germline-derived CDR1 and CDR2 are LGHNA and YSLEER. CDR3 size: 13 residues. The CDR3 loop reads CASSQDLGEEAFF. CDR3 nucleotide sequence: TGCGCCAGCAGCCAAGATTTGGGGGAGGAAGCTTTCTTT.

The DNA for the CDR3 is TGTGCCAGCGAAGCTAGCGGCTCCTACAATGAGCAGTTCTTC. Amino acid sequence: CASEASGSYNEQFF. The rearrangement links TRBV25-1 to TRBJ2-1; 7 nucleotides line up with TRBD2. The CDR3 has 14 residues. Losses at the gene ends were 8 bases for V and 0 bases for J; bases not matched to a gene: 4. Germline V lookup: CDR1 MGHDK, CDR2 SYGVNS. The whole variable domain, filled in from reference TRBV25-1 and TRBJ2-1, reads EADIYQTPRYLVIGTGKKITLECSQTMGHDKMYWYQQDPGMELHLIHYSYGVNSTEKGDLSSESTVSRIRTEHFPLTLESARPSHTSQYLCASEASGSYNEQFFGPGTRLTVL.

The chain recombines TRBV5-6 with TRBJ2-1; D gene uncertain. V lost 2 bases and J lost 1, with 10 bases in between. Germline CDR1 SGHDT, CDR2 YYEEEE. The CDR3 is made up of 15 amino acids. The CDR3 bases are TGTGCCAGCAGCTTAGGAGCCGTTTCCTACAATGAGCAGTTCTTC. Translating gives CASSLGAVSYNEQFF.

V is TRBV5-6 and J is TRBJ2-7; 7 bases match TRBD1. Trimming at V came to 4 bases and at J to 5 bases, leaving 12 bases not matched to a gene. The CDR3 has 15 amino acids. CDR1 SGHDT and CDR2 YYEEEE come from the germline V gene. DNA of the CDR3: TGTGCCAGCAGCCCCGGGCGCAGGGGGAGCGACGAGCAGTACTTC. It encodes CASSPGRRGSDEQYF. Full variable domain (missing parts from reference TRBV5-6 and TRBJ2-7): DAGVTQSPTHLIKTRGQQVTLRCSPKSGHDTVSWYQQALGQGPQFIFQYYEEEERQRGNFPDRFSGHQFPNYSSELNVNALLLGDSALYLCASSPGRRGSDEQYFGPGTRLTVT.

This chain joins TRBV7-9 and TRBJ2-7; D might be TRBD1 (6 bases). This CDR3 contains 14 residues. Trimming left V 5 bases short and J 0 bases short, with 11 bases between. Germline V gene lookup returns CDR1 SEHNR and CDR2 FQNEAQ (reference sequence). CDR3 nucleotides: TGTGCCAGCAGCAGCAACAGGGACTCCTACGAGCAGTACTTC. Translated: CASSSNRDSYEQYF.

The J gene is TRBJ1-2, the V gene TRBV25-1; no clear D. Per the germline V gene, CDR1 is MGHDK and CDR2 is SYGVNS. Trimming pared 2 bases from V and 5 bases from J, leaving 6 bases between. The length of the CDR3 is 12 residues. The CDR3 region is CASSERGYGYTF. CDR3 nucleotides: TGTGCCAGCAGTGAACGCGGGTATGGCTACACCTTC.

V usage is TRBV20-1 and J usage is TRBJ2-1; D is possibly TRBD2 (6 bases). Germline V gene sequence: CDR1 DFQATT, CDR2 SNEGSKA (reference sequence). The V gene lost 3 bases and the J gene lost 0 bases, with 15 bases spanning the gap. CDR3 size: 16 residues. The CDR3 DNA sequence: TGCAGTGCTAGGCCGGGAGCGGCCGTCTCCTACAATGAGCAGTTCTTC. It yields the protein CSARPGAAVSYNEQFF.

The V and J genes are TRBV9 and TRBJ2-1, with D possibly being TRBD1 (5 bases). Germline V CDR1 and CDR2: SGDLS, YYNGEE. V dropped 0 bases and J dropped 6 bases, with 16 bases sitting between them. The CDR3 consists of 16 residues. The CDR3 DNA reads as TGTGCCAGCAGCGTAGGGGCAAGGGGCCCCTCCAATGAGCAGTTCTTC. Amino acids: CASSVGARGPSNEQFF.